This TCR beta chain was recorded in a study of molecular identifiers for immune sequencing clone quantification. The use of previously described methods and listed TCR primers produced the bulk TCR libraries. From the PCR reads, TCRdb called clonotypes with MiXCR, one entry per CDR3 protein. The sample carries approximately 630,000 distinct CDR3 sequences, about 25% recorded once. Study-level points and caveats: Under 1% of molecules in naive cells, but over 98% of effector molecules, belonged to clones above 20 RNA copies.

This clonotype came up a few times. No antigen is known for it. Input material: naive CD8+ T cells from blood, with Jurkat cell RNA spiked in. Subset specified: FACS-sorted CD8+CD4-CCR7+CD45RA+ naive T cells. This TCR was sampled from a human donor in good health. Some libraries in this study had Jurkat cell RNA spiked in.

The CDR3 DNA reads TGTGCCACCAGCTCCCGGACGGTGAGATTACAAGAGACCCAGTACTTC. Translating it yields CATSSRTVRLQETQYF. The V gene is TRBV15, the J gene TRBJ2-5; D gene unclear. The CDR3 covers 16 residues. The V end was cut by 5 bases, the J end by 2 bases, with 18 bases between. The germline V gene encodes CDR1 LNHNV and CDR2 YYDKDF (reference sequence).